A selection of T cell receptor beta chains follows, all from one sample in a study of OX40 agonist ivuxolimab in advanced cancers. Sequencing was performed with immunoSEQ multiplex PCR; in TCRdb, only in-frame clones are kept and a portion is missing. This table has 97,000 or so clones, 90% appearing once. This sample comprised CD4+ or CD8+ T cells sorted from blood, obtained in a trial of the OX40 agonist ivuxolimab. The receptors shown here come from an adult with an advanced solid tumor such as melanoma, head and neck, liver or kidney cancer. The CDR3 runs from the conserved cysteine through the conserved F or W. Fields, in order: clone size, D gene, J gene, CDR3 length, V gene, CDR3 protein, CDR3 DNA. A D gene is named only where the DNA matches it firmly. Clone size is given for some rows only: seen once, a few or many times, or a class if the clone is expanded.

size: -; D: TRBD1; J: TRBJ1-2; length: 15; V: TRBV5-6; CDR3: CASRSFDRANYGYTF; DNA: TGTGCCAGCAGATCATTCGACAGGGCAAACTATGGCTACACCTTC
size: -; D: -; J: TRBJ1-5; length: 13; V: TRBV19; CDR3: CASRDQGWRAQHF; DNA: TGTGCCAGTAGAGACCAGGGTTGGCGGGCCCAGCATTTT
size: -; D: TRBD1; J: TRBJ1-2; length: 14; V: TRBV2; CDR3: CASSPGTGVGGYTF; DNA: TGTGCCAGCAGTCCCGGGACAGGGGTGGGTGGCTACACCTTC
size: -; D: -; J: TRBJ2-2; length: 15; V: TRBV18; CDR3: CASSPSVGPTGELFF; DNA: TGTGCCAGCTCACCTTCGGTAGGGCCCACCGGGGAGCTGTTTTTT
size: -; D: TRBD1; J: TRBJ1-1; length: 18; V: TRBV5-4; CDR3: CASSLGLWRGQDPTEAFF; DNA: TGTGCCAGCAGCTTGGGACTCTGGAGGGGGCAGGATCCGACTGAAGCTTTCTTT
size: few; D: TRBD2; J: TRBJ2-1; length: 15; V: TRBV7-2; CDR3: CASRPSGGQYNEQFF; DNA: TGTGCCAGCAGACCTAGCGGGGGGCAGTACAATGAGCAGTTCTTC
size: -; D: -; J: TRBJ2-2; length: 15; V: TRBV5-1; CDR3: CASSLAGRSTGELFF; DNA: TGCGCCAGCAGCTTGGCTGGCAGATCCACCGGGGAGCTGTTTTTT
size: few; D: -; J: TRBJ1-5; length: 13; V: TRBV30; CDR3: CAWSRRDSQPQHF; DNA: TGTGCCTGGAGTCGGAGGGATAGTCAGCCCCAGCATTTT
size: -; D: -; J: TRBJ2-1; length: 13; V: TRBV5-1; CDR3: CASSPTGYNEQFF; DNA: TGCGCCAGCAGCCCGACAGGTTACAATGAGCAGTTCTTC
size: -; D: -; J: TRBJ2-4; length: 13; V: TRBV5-1; CDR3: CASSLDRGNIQYF; DNA: TGCGCCAGCAGCTTGGATAGGGGCAACATTCAGTACTTC
size: -; D: -; J: TRBJ1-1; length: 11; V: TRBV30; CDR3: CAGGPNTEAFF; DNA: TGTGCAGGGGGACCGAACACTGAAGCTTTCTTT
size: -; D: -; J: TRBJ1-5; length: 14; V: TRBV7-9; CDR3: CASSLDGVGQPQHF; DNA: TGTGCCAGCAGCTTAGATGGGGTGGGGCAGCCCCAGCATTTT
size: -; D: -; J: TRBJ1-4; length: 16; V: TRBV18; CDR3: CASSPNRPATNEKLFF; DNA: TGTGCCAGCTCACCAAATCGCCCCGCAACTAATGAAAAACTGTTTTTT
size: -; D: -; J: TRBJ2-2; length: 16; V: TRBV7-3; CDR3: CASSLSRTDNTGELFF; DNA: TGTGCCAGCAGCTTATCTAGGACCGACAACACCGGGGAGCTGTTTTTT
size: -; D: -; J: TRBJ2-2; length: 15; V: TRBV11-3; CDR3: CASSLSPVRSGELFF; DNA: TGTGCCAGCAGTTTATCCCCCGTTCGGTCCGGGGAGCTGTTTTTT
size: few; D: -; J: TRBJ2-6; length: 16; V: TRBV7-3; CDR3: CASSLEGSSGANVLTF; DNA: TGTGCCAGCAGCTTAGAAGGGAGCTCTGGGGCCAACGTCCTGACTTTC
size: once; D: TRBD2; J: TRBJ2-5; length: 16; V: TRBV11-3; CDR3: CASSRTGLASRETQYF; DNA: TGTGCCAGCAGCCGAACGGGACTAGCTTCTCGAGAGACCCAGTACTTC
size: -; D: -; J: TRBJ2-3; length: 15; V: TRBV2; CDR3: CASSFRPRNTDTQYF; DNA: TGTGCCAGCAGTTTCCGGCCACGAAACACAGATACGCAGTATTTT
size: -; D: TRBD2; J: TRBJ2-2; length: 15; V: TRBV15; CDR3: CATAPAGRVAGELFF; DNA: TGTGCCACCGCTCCGGCCGGGAGGGTGGCCGGGGAGCTGTTTTTT